This T cell receptor (beta chain) was sequenced for a study of blood T cells in healthy people across ages (dated by TCRdb to between 2014 and 2017). Regarding the study in general: In model experiments, roughly one uniquely barcoded TCR beta cDNA molecule per two T cells was captured by template switching. Donors were grouped into four age groups: young (average approximately 16 years), middle-aged (roughly 38), aged (approximately 58) and long-lived (approximately 78). Two additional independent replicas of 1 million unique cDNA reads from the same blood draw were analyzed for two donors (one aged 18 to 30 and one aged 80 or older). To avoid experimental bias, donors of different ages were distributed randomly across sequencing lanes. Using deep sequencing normalized with unique cDNA molecular identifiers, the study measured how TCR beta repertoire diversity changes with age. Study-wide findings and limitations: Total diversity estimates from one million sequenced T cells were considered lower bounds and underestimates. The long-lived group showed more naive CD4+ T cells, fewer expanded clones and increased TCR diversity than the aged group, suggesting age selection. Because the CMV infection status of the donors was unknown, age-related changes in expanded clonotypes may potentially have been confounded. Bulk unsorted PBMC profiling prevented conclusive comparison of naive and antigen-experienced compartments. A strong correlation was found between observed TCR beta diversity and the percentage of naive T cells measured by flow cytometry. As age increased, observed TCR beta diversity per million T cells dropped in a roughly linear way, and a significant reduction was already evident by age roughly 36.

Trimming takes 0 bases off V and 6 bases off J; junction bases not matched to a gene: 6. The CDR3 runs 16 residues from the cysteine to the phenylalanine. The read is trimmed to its CDR3 DNA, 48 bases read in frame from base 1. Via the germline V gene, CDR1 is SGHTA and CDR2 FQGNSA. The library was generated by 5' RACE. Sequencing instrument: Illumina HiSeq 2500. A second roughly 7 to 11 cycle PCR used a sample-barcoded 5' primer and a J-beta primer mix. Each TCR beta cDNA molecule received a unique molecular identifier from a template-switch 5' adaptor carrying 12 random nucleotides. At least 3 million CDR3-containing paired-end reads were obtained from each sample. First-strand cDNA was synthesized from all RNA with the Mint cDNA synthesis kit, primed by a TRBC-specific oligonucleotide. After uracil-DNA glycosylase treatment, a first 18-cycle PCR used universal primers M1SS and BC2_uni_R on all cDNA. Regarding the original processing steps: For normalization, 1 million high-quality reads, each with a distinct molecular identifier, were randomly selected from each sample. Reads sharing molecular identifiers were discarded rather than binned into consensus sequences. MiTCR, run with a Q25 quality threshold and the strictest error-elimination algorithm, handled CDR3 identification, clonotype clustering and error correction. A nonparametric unseen species model with Euler transformation was used to estimate a lower bound on total TCR beta diversity. TCRdb reprocessing: public reads trimmed at Q25 with fastp, clones called with MiXCR, in-frame beta chains kept. Each entry merges the rows of one CDR3 protein and shows their most common DNA and genes. These V and J calls rely on TCRdb rather than the paper's analysis. The sample table shows 850,000 or so distinct CDR3 sequences, and more than 25% are seen once. The ten biggest clones cover 15% to 20% of the sample.

As concerns this clonotype: Its antigen is still unknown. There are no base qualities to consult, and no much larger clone falls within one base.

Systemically healthy Caucasian individuals from Russia, around 38 in total and aged roughly 6 to 100 years, were included as donors. Ten milliliters of peripheral blood were drawn from each donor into EDTA-treated Vacutainer tubes. Ficoll-Paque density-gradient centrifugation was used to isolate PBMCs, with at least 6.5 million per sample. Trizol reagent was used to extract total RNA from PBMCs, with at least 5 micrograms per sample. For every donor, an aliquot of PBMCs went through flow cytometry to measure the percentages of naive CD45RAhigh/CD27high T cells. Specimen: blood. This clonotype originated in a woman of 80 years or more in good health. The rearrangement joined TRBV7-2 to TRBJ2-2, and TRBD1 matches 8 of the central bases. The CDR3 sequence is CASSLATDRGAGELFF. The nucleotide sequence reads TGTGCCAGCAGCTTAGCAACTGACAGGGGAGCCGGGGAGCTGTTTTTT.